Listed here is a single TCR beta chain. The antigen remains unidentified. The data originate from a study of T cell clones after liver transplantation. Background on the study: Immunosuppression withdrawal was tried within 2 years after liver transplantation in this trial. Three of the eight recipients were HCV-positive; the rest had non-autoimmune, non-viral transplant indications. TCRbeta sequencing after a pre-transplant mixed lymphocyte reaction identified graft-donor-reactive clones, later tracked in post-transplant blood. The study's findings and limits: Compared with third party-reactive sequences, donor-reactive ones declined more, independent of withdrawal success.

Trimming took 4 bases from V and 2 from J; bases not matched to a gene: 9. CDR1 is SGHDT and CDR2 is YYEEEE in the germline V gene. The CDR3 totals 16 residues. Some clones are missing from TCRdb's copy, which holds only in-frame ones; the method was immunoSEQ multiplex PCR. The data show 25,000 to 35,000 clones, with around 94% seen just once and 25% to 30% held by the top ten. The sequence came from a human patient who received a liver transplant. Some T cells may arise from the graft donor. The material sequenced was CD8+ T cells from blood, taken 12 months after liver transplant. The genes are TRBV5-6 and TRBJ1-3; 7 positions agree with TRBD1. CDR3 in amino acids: CASSLATGRPGNTIYF. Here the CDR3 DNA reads TGTGCCAGCAGCCTGGCGACAGGGAGGCCTGGAAACACCATATATTTT.